A single sample gave rise to the 24 T cell receptor beta chains below, sequenced in a study of blood T cell repertoires in COVID-19. Produced via immunoSEQ multiplex PCR; TCRdb's table is partial and in-frame only. The table lists about 330,000 clones, roughly 87% of them singletons. The specimen was PBMCs or T cells enriched from blood (not recorded which). The receptors were sampled from a woman aged 25 to 39 who had recovered from COVID-19.

CDR3 amino acids: CARNLGGAGALPYYGYTF. Written as DNA, the CDR3 is TGTGCCAGAAACCTAGGGGGGGCAGGCGCCCTACCCTACTATGGCTACACCTTC. The rearrangement joins TRBV11-3 to TRBJ1-2; weak D call: TRBD1 (6 bases). The germline V gene has CDR1 SGHNT and CDR2 YENEEA. The CDR3 contains 18 residues. V lost 9 bases and J 3 bases, leaving 29 bases between the germline ends. The full variable domain, completed using reference TRBV11-3 and TRBJ1-2, is EAGVVQSPRYKIIEKKQPVAFWCNPISGHNTLYWYLQNLGQGPELLIRYENEEAVDDSQLPKDRFSAERLKGVDSTLKIQPAELGDSAVYLCARNLGGAGALPYYGYTFGSGTRLTVV.

The chain couples TRBV12-3 or TRBV12-4 to TRBJ2-7; unclear D gene. V dropped 5 bases and J dropped 0 bases, with 5 bases sitting between them. This CDR3 comprises 12 residues. The CDR3 is CASSPGSYEQYF. The CDR3 nucleotides are TGTGCCAGCAGTCCCGGCTCCTACGAGCAGTACTTC.

The rearrangement uses TRBV14 and TRBJ2-1; TRBD2 matches 11 bases. This CDR3 is built from 17 residues. Losses at the gene ends were 4 bases for V and 7 bases for J; bases not matched to a gene: 12. CDR1 is SGHDN, CDR2 FVKESK, per germline. The CDR3, as DNA: TGTGCCAGCAGCCCCTTCGGTAGCGGGGGGGCCGGGAATGAGCAGTTCTTC. Residues: CASSPFGSGGAGNEQFF.

V gene TRBV2 combines with J gene TRBJ1-2; 7 positions match TRBD1. CDR3 length: 13 amino acids. Germline V gives CDR1 SNHLY, CDR2 FYNNEI. J was trimmed by 2 bases and V by 6 bases; bases with no gene match: 3. CDR3 bases: TGTGCCAGCAGGGCACAGGGGAACTATGGCTACACCTTC. Translation: CASRAQGNYGYTF.

This clone appeared a few times. The chain uses TRBV15 and TRBJ2-2; D perhaps matches TRBD1 (5 bases). Looked up from germline, CDR1 is LNHNV and CDR2 is YYDKDF (reference sequence). This CDR3 has 14 amino acids. The V and J ends lost 3 bases and 8 bases respectively, with 13 bases between them. The CDR3 DNA reads as TGTGCCACCAGCAGCAGGGTGACTGCTGGGGAGCTGTTTTTT. Translated: CATSSRVTAGELFF.

The rearrangement joins TRBV5-1 to TRBJ1-2, with TRBD1 matching 8 bases. Germline V gene sequence: CDR1 SGHRS, CDR2 YFSETQ. Trimming at V came to 1 base and at J to 4 bases, leaving 12 bases not matched to a gene. CDR3 length: 17 amino acids. CDR3 sequence reads: CASSLSAEAGGIYGYTF. In DNA form, the CDR3 reads TGCGCCAGCAGCTTGAGTGCGGAGGCAGGGGGCATCTATGGCTACACCTTC.

The chain links TRBV7-6 to TRBJ1-2; weak D call: TRBD1 (6 bases). The V end was cut by 1 base, the J end by 5 bases, with 20 bases between. CDR3 length: 17 residues. The germline V gene encodes CDR1 SGHVS and CDR2 FNYEAQ. Written as DNA, the CDR3 is TGTGCCAGCAGCTTAGAACGCTTCAGGGGCTCTGGATATGGCTACACCTTC. Its protein product is CASSLERFRGSGYGYTF.

V is TRBV7-2 and J is TRBJ2-5, with D uncertain. The CDR3 is made up of 13 amino acids. Germline V gene sequence: CDR1 SGHTA, CDR2 FQGNSA. The V end was cut by 5 bases, the J end by 4 bases, with 11 bases between. The CDR3 DNA is TGTGCCAGCAGCCCACGGTCTGCAGAGACCCAGTACTTC. Translating gives CASSPRSAETQYF.

V gene TRBV18 combines with J gene TRBJ2-7; TRBD2 agrees at 11 bases. The CDR3 is 16 residues long. Unmatched junction bases numbered 9, after V lost 1 base and J lost 7 bases. Per the germline V gene, CDR1 is KGHSH and CDR2 is LQKENI. The CDR3 nucleotides read TGTGCCAGCTCACCACGGGGGACTAGCGGACCGAGGGAGCAGTACTTC. Its translation is CASSPRGTSGPREQYF.

The chain recombines TRBV28 with TRBJ1-5; 8 bases agree with TRBD1. Losses at the gene ends were 7 bases for V and 6 bases for J; bases not matched to a gene: 17. Per germline, CDR1 MDHEN and CDR2 SYDVKM. This CDR3 is 17 amino acids long. CDR3: CASTEREGQGLGQPQHF. The CDR3 bases are TGTGCCAGCACCGAACGCGAAGGACAGGGACTCGGTCAGCCCCAGCATTTT. The full variable domain, in which reference TRBV28 and TRBJ1-5 provide the parts outside the CDR3, is DVKVTQSSRYLVKRTGEKVFLECVQDMDHENMFWYRQDPGLGLRLIYFSYDVKMKEKGDIPEGYSVSREKKERFSLILESASTNQTSMYLCASTEREGQGLGQPQHFGDGTRLSIL.

V usage is TRBV6-5 and J usage is TRBJ2-2, with 7 bases identical to TRBD2. Germline loops: CDR1 MNHEY, CDR2 SVGAGI. V lost 6 bases and J lost 6; bases outside the gene matches: 7. This CDR3 spans 14 amino acids. CDR3 nucleotide sequence: TGTGCCAGCAGCGCGCGGGGGTTGGCCGGGGAGCTGTTTTTT. It specifies CASSARGLAGELFF.

The rearrangement links TRBV5-4 to TRBJ2-3; 12 bases align to TRBD2. After removal of 0 bases from V and 4 bases from J, the junction contained 15 bases not matched to a gene. Germline CDR1 and CDR2: SGHNT and YYREEE (reference sequence). The CDR3 has 20 amino acids. CDR3 DNA sequence: TGTGCCAGCAGCTTGGAGAGGTTCCTAGCGGGGGGGCAGGTCCCAGATACGCAGTATTTT. The encoded protein is CASSLERFLAGGQVPDTQYF.

In this sample, this clone turned up once. This chain links TRBV5-1 with TRBJ2-1; no definite D call. Germline CDR1 reads SGHRS; CDR2 reads YFSETQ. V lost 4 bases to trimming and J lost 5 bases, with 16 bases between them. This CDR3 has 15 amino acids. DNA for the CDR3: TGCGCCAGCAGCCCGGCCGCGGTCCGCCACAATGAGCAGTTCTTC. It codes for CASSPAAVRHNEQFF.

V is TRBV19 and J is TRBJ1-5, with TRBD1 as a possible D gene (6 bases). CDR1 LNHDA and CDR2 SQIVND come from the germline V gene (reference sequence). The CDR3 loop spans 16 amino acids. Trimming removed 0 bases from V and 1 base from J, with 10 bases in between. This CDR3 reads CASSIDQGGSNQPQHF. The CDR3 coding sequence is TGTGCCAGTAGTATAGATCAAGGGGGAAGCAATCAGCCCCAGCATTTT. Variable domain in full (rest from reference TRBV19 and TRBJ1-5): DGGITQSPKYLFRKEGQNVTLSCEQNLNHDAMYWYRQDPGQGLRLIYYSQIVNDFQKGDIAEGYSVSREKKESFPLTVTSAQKNPTAFYLCASSIDQGGSNQPQHFGDGTRLSIL.

The chain is built from TRBV6-5 and TRBJ2-1; 8 nucleotides match TRBD1. Trimming at V came to 6 bases and at J to 2 bases, leaving 6 bases not matched to a gene. The CDR3 totals 15 residues. Germline V gene lookup returns CDR1 MNHEY and CDR2 SVGAGI. The CDR3 protein is CASRPGTGTYNEQFF. The CDR3 DNA is TGTGCCAGCAGGCCCGGGACAGGAACCTACAATGAGCAGTTCTTC.

The CDR3, as DNA: TGTGCCAGCAGCTTCGGACTAGCGGGGGCCCCGGGAGAGACCCAGTACTTC. It encodes CASSFGLAGAPGETQYF. V is TRBV7-9 and J is TRBJ2-5, with TRBD2 matching over 13 bases. V trimming: 3 bases; J trimming: 4 bases; junction bases outside the gene matches: 8. Germline V gene data show CDR1 as SEHNR and CDR2 as FQNEAQ (reference sequence). The CDR3 has 17 amino acids.

The J gene is TRBJ1-4, the V gene TRBV2; tentatively, D is TRBD1 (5 bases). The ends were cut back, 4 bases at V and 2 bases at J, with 11 bases in the middle. This CDR3 is 15 amino acids long. Germline CDR1 is SNHLY and CDR2 is FYNNEI. The CDR3 nucleotides read TGTGCCAGCAGTGCATTTCAGGGCACTAATGAAAAACTGTTTTTT. Its translation: CASSAFQGTNEKLFF.

V gene TRBV11-2 combines with J gene TRBJ2-3; 8 bases are shared with TRBD1. Unmatched junction bases numbered 11, after V lost 4 bases and J lost 2 bases. CDR1 and CDR2 (germline): SGHAT, FQNNGV. The CDR3 spans 17 residues. CDR3 residues: CASSYSRETGDTDTQYF. Written as DNA, the CDR3 is TGTGCCAGCAGCTACTCCCGGGAGACAGGGGACACAGATACGCAGTATTTT.

The chain employs TRBV7-6 and TRBJ1-6; D is uncertain. Per the germline V gene, CDR1 is SGHVS and CDR2 is FNYEAQ. This CDR3 region has 17 residues. V lost 4 bases to trimming and J lost 0 bases, with 13 bases between them. In DNA, the CDR3 is TGTGCCAGCAGCTCTAAAATACGTGGCTCCTATAATTCACCCCTCCACTTT. Its protein product is CASSSKIRGSYNSPLHF.

The chain recombines TRBV5-6 with TRBJ1-5; tentative D call: TRBD1 (5 bases). With 1 base removed from V and 6 bases from J, the gap between germline ends came to 17 bases. From germline, CDR1 is SGHDT and CDR2 YYEEEE. This CDR3 contains 16 residues. The CDR3, as DNA: TGTGCCAGCAGCTTGAAGCGGGGGTTCGGATCTCAGCCCCAGCATTTT. This encodes CASSLKRGFGSQPQHF.

The V and J genes are TRBV12-3 or TRBV12-4 and TRBJ1-1; a possible D gene is TRBD1 (5 bases). This CDR3 has 13 amino acids. Trimming took 7 bases from V and 4 from J, leaving 13 bases between them. The CDR3 DNA is TGTGCCAGCACCGGCCGGGGGAGCACTGAAGCTTTCTTT. Translating it yields CASTGRGSTEAFF.

The chain has TRBV7-9 and TRBJ2-4; 12 bases are shared with TRBD1. The germline gives CDR1 SEHNR, CDR2 FQNEAQ (reference sequence). This CDR3 contains 17 residues. With 6 bases clipped from V and 0 bases from J, the junction kept 6 bases outside the gene matches. This CDR3 reads CASRGTGGTLAKNIQYF. In nucleotides, the CDR3 is TGTGCCAGCAGAGGGACAGGGGGCACACTAGCCAAAAACATTCAGTACTTC.

V is TRBV5-4 and J is TRBJ2-5; 9 nucleotides line up with TRBD1. Germline CDR1 and CDR2: SGHNT and YYREEE (reference sequence). The CDR3 contains 15 residues. Losses at the gene ends were 3 bases for V and 8 bases for J; bases not matched to a gene: 11. CDR3 loop: CASSSQTGGRDTQYF. In DNA form, the CDR3 reads TGTGCCAGCAGCTCGCAGACAGGGGGAAGAGATACCCAGTACTTC.

This chain links TRBV2 with TRBJ1-5; TRBD1 might be the D (6 bases). In germline, CDR1 is SNHLY, CDR2 FYNNEI. CDR3 length equals 13 residues. Between the trimmed V and J ends, which lost 4 bases and 7 bases, there was a span of 11 bases. The CDR3 nucleotides are TGTGCCAGCAGTGCAGGGGTAGGGCAGCCCCAGCATTTT. Translated: CASSAGVGQPQHF.